A selection of T cell receptor beta chains follows, all from one sample in a study of blood T cell repertoires in COVID-19. Method: immunoSEQ multiplex PCR; TCRdb's copy keeps in-frame clones and lacks some. Counted here are over 200,000 clones, 80% to 90% occurring once; the ten biggest clones make up about 6%. Sequencing was performed on peripheral blood. These receptor sequences come from a man in his fifties or sixties who had recovered from COVID-19. Each CDR3 is given with its conserved first and last residue. The D gene is left open where the match is weak. The size of a clone is reported for some rows only, either as once, few or many, or as a class for expanded clones.

j_gene: TRBJ2-1; v_gene: TRBV2; d_gene: .; abundance: many; CDR3aa: CARGPLPNEQFF; CDR3nt: TGTGCCAGGGGGCCGTTGCCCAATGAGCAGTTCTTC
j_gene: TRBJ2-7; v_gene: TRBV5-1; d_gene: TRBD1; abundance: .; CDR3aa: CASSLKSPGQGFSYEQYF; CDR3nt: TGCGCCAGCAGCTTGAAATCTCCGGGACAGGGGTTCTCCTACGAGCAGTACTTC
j_gene: TRBJ1-4; v_gene: TRBV5-4; d_gene: .; abundance: .; CDR3aa: CASTLGPGGPEKLFF; CDR3nt: TGTGCCAGCACCTTGGGACCGGGGGGCCCGGAAAAACTGTTTTTT
j_gene: TRBJ1-2; v_gene: TRBV27; d_gene: TRBD1; abundance: once; CDR3aa: CASRPTGEGYGYTF; CDR3nt: TGTGCCAGCCGCCCTACAGGGGAAGGGTATGGCTACACCTTC
j_gene: TRBJ1-2; v_gene: TRBV10-2; d_gene: TRBD1; abundance: .; CDR3aa: CASSPLQGAGGYTF; CDR3nt: TGCGCCAGCAGTCCACTACAGGGGGCGGGTGGCTACACCTTC
j_gene: TRBJ1-6; v_gene: TRBV5-6; d_gene: TRBD1; abundance: few; CDR3aa: CASSFTGGYNSPLHF; CDR3nt: TGTGCCAGCAGCTTTACAGGGGGCTATAATTCACCCCTCCACTTT
j_gene: TRBJ1-4; v_gene: TRBV9; d_gene: TRBD1; abundance: .; CDR3aa: CASSSGQGNEKLFF; CDR3nt: TGTGCCAGCAGCTCGGGACAGGGTAATGAAAAACTGTTTTTT
j_gene: TRBJ2-7; v_gene: TRBV30; d_gene: TRBD1; abundance: .; CDR3aa: CAWSRDRDYEQYF; CDR3nt: TGTGCCTGGAGCCGGGACAGAGACTACGAGCAGTACTTC
j_gene: TRBJ2-1; v_gene: TRBV4-3; d_gene: TRBD2; abundance: .; CDR3aa: CASSRFTTSGGSNEQFF; CDR3nt: TGCGCCAGCAGCCGATTTACCACTAGCGGGGGGAGCAATGAGCAGTTCTTC
j_gene: TRBJ1-2; v_gene: TRBV15; d_gene: .; abundance: .; CDR3aa: CATSRDRVQNYGYTF; CDR3nt: TGTGCCACCAGCAGAGACAGAGTACAGAACTATGGCTACACCTTC
j_gene: TRBJ1-2; v_gene: TRBV25-1; d_gene: TRBD1; abundance: .; CDR3aa: CASSESGTGGLNYGYTF; CDR3nt: TGTGCCAGCAGTGAATCCGGGACAGGGGGACTCAACTATGGCTACACCTTC
j_gene: TRBJ1-1; v_gene: TRBV11-3; d_gene: TRBD1; abundance: .; CDR3aa: CASSLGQGRAFF; CDR3nt: TGTGCCAGCAGCCTTGGACAGGGACGGGCTTTCTTT
j_gene: TRBJ2-7; v_gene: TRBV11-1; d_gene: TRBD2; abundance: .; CDR3aa: CASSFSGRTYEQYF; CDR3nt: TGTGCCAGCAGCTTTAGCGGGAGGACCTACGAGCAGTACTTC
j_gene: TRBJ1-4; v_gene: TRBV7-7; d_gene: .; abundance: .; CDR3aa: CASSLGLATNEKLFF; CDR3nt: TGTGCCAGCAGCTTAGGGCTCGCAACTAATGAAAAACTGTTTTTT
j_gene: TRBJ2-2; v_gene: TRBV28; d_gene: .; abundance: .; CDR3aa: CASIRGPNTGELFF; CDR3nt: TGTGCCAGCATCAGGGGCCCGAACACCGGGGAGCTGTTTTTT
j_gene: TRBJ1-4; v_gene: TRBV27; d_gene: TRBD1; abundance: .; CDR3aa: CASRRGLGPNEKLFF; CDR3nt: TGTGCCAGCAGGAGGGGGCTAGGGCCCAATGAAAAACTGTTTTTT
j_gene: TRBJ2-5; v_gene: TRBV15; d_gene: TRBD1; abundance: .; CDR3aa: CATSNTPGQGSRWTQYF; CDR3nt: TGTGCCACCAGCAATACACCGGGACAGGGTTCTCGTTGGACCCAGTACTTC
j_gene: TRBJ1-1; v_gene: TRBV18; d_gene: .; abundance: .; CDR3aa: CASQESKAGNTEAFF; CDR3nt: TGTGCCAGCCAAGAGTCTAAGGCAGGGAACACTGAAGCTTTCTTT
j_gene: TRBJ2-1; v_gene: TRBV18; d_gene: .; abundance: .; CDR3aa: CASSPGAAYNEQFF; CDR3nt: TGTGCCAGCTCACCAGGGGCAGCTTACAATGAGCAGTTCTTC
j_gene: TRBJ1-3; v_gene: TRBV9; d_gene: .; abundance: .; CDR3aa: CASSVVQGSNTIYF; CDR3nt: TGTGCCAGCAGCGTTGTGCAGGGAAGCAACACCATATATTTT
j_gene: TRBJ2-1; v_gene: TRBV11-2; d_gene: .; abundance: .; CDR3aa: CASSLDWTVHEQFF; CDR3nt: TGTGCCAGCAGCTTAGATTGGACAGTCCATGAGCAGTTCTTC
j_gene: TRBJ2-2; v_gene: TRBV19; d_gene: TRBD2; abundance: .; CDR3aa: CATTTSGRGGTGELFF; CDR3nt: TGTGCCACCACGACTAGCGGGAGGGGCGGCACCGGGGAGCTGTTTTTT
j_gene: TRBJ1-5; v_gene: TRBV18; d_gene: .; abundance: many; CDR3aa: CASSPWGDNQPQHF; CDR3nt: TGTGCCAGCTCACCATGGGGGGACAATCAGCCCCAGCATTTT
j_gene: TRBJ2-3; v_gene: TRBV2; d_gene: .; abundance: .; CDR3aa: CASSERPAGHADTQYF; CDR3nt: TGTGCCAGCAGTGAGAGGCCAGCGGGACATGCAGATACGCAGTATTTT
j_gene: TRBJ1-1; v_gene: TRBV6-6; d_gene: TRBD1; abundance: .; CDR3aa: CASSFGQGSTEAFF; CDR3nt: TGTGCCAGCAGTTTTGGACAGGGAAGCACTGAAGCTTTCTTT
j_gene: TRBJ1-2; v_gene: TRBV5-4; d_gene: .; abundance: .; CDR3aa: CASGTWDSTAYGYTF; CDR3nt: TGTGCCAGCGGCACCTGGGACTCCACAGCCTATGGCTACACCTTC
j_gene: TRBJ2-7; v_gene: TRBV3-1/TRBV3-2; d_gene: TRBD2; abundance: .; CDR3aa: CASSRTSASYEQYF; CDR3nt: TGTGCCAGCAGCCGGACTAGCGCCTCCTACGAGCAGTACTTC
j_gene: TRBJ2-5; v_gene: TRBV3-1/TRBV3-2; d_gene: .; abundance: .; CDR3aa: CASSQDAGIFQTQYF; CDR3nt: TGTGCCAGCAGCCAAGACGCGGGTATTTTTCAGACCCAGTACTTC
j_gene: TRBJ2-3; v_gene: TRBV5-4; d_gene: .; abundance: .; CDR3aa: CASSPTGTDTQYF; CDR3nt: TGTGCCAGCAGCCCCACAGGGACAGATACGCAGTATTTT
j_gene: TRBJ2-5; v_gene: TRBV2; d_gene: TRBD1; abundance: .; CDR3aa: CASSGQTGGETQYF; CDR3nt: TGTGCCAGCAGTGGACAGACAGGGGGCGAGACCCAGTACTTC
j_gene: TRBJ2-5; v_gene: TRBV10-1; d_gene: .; abundance: once; CDR3aa: CASSGSGTPQETQYF; CDR3nt: TGCGCCAGCAGTGGCTCCGGGACACCGCAAGAGACCCAGTACTTC
j_gene: TRBJ2-5; v_gene: TRBV3-1/TRBV3-2; d_gene: .; abundance: .; CDR3aa: CASSQEGKKETQYF; CDR3nt: TGTGCCAGCAGCCAAGAGGGCAAAAAAGAGACCCAGTACTTC
j_gene: TRBJ1-3; v_gene: TRBV4-3; d_gene: .; abundance: .; CDR3aa: CASSPEGISGNTIYF; CDR3nt: TGCGCCAGCAGCCCGGAGGGGATCTCTGGAAACACCATATATTTT
j_gene: TRBJ1-3; v_gene: TRBV11-2; d_gene: .; abundance: .; CDR3aa: CASGRAASGNTIYF; CDR3nt: TGTGCCAGCGGGCGGGCGGCTTCGGGAAACACCATATATTTT
j_gene: TRBJ1-2; v_gene: TRBV10-3; d_gene: .; abundance: .; CDR3aa: CAITEGVGGYTF; CDR3nt: TGTGCCATCACGGAAGGGGTAGGGGGCTACACCTTC
j_gene: TRBJ2-7; v_gene: TRBV19; d_gene: .; abundance: once; CDR3aa: CASSISSGAYEQYF; CDR3nt: TGTGCCAGTAGTATCTCATCAGGGGCCTACGAGCAGTACTTC
j_gene: TRBJ2-5; v_gene: TRBV9; d_gene: .; abundance: .; CDR3aa: CASSVQGQETQYF; CDR3nt: TGTGCCAGCAGCGTCCAGGGGCAAGAGACCCAGTACTTC
j_gene: TRBJ2-4; v_gene: TRBV6-2/TRBV6-3; d_gene: .; abundance: .; CDR3aa: CASSSDTQNIQYF; CDR3nt: TGTGCCAGCAGTTCGGACACCCAAAACATTCAGTACTTC
j_gene: TRBJ2-1; v_gene: TRBV5-1; d_gene: TRBD2; abundance: .; CDR3aa: CASSSHPGSSGRGNEQFF; CDR3nt: TGCGCCAGCAGCTCCCACCCCGGTAGTAGCGGGAGGGGTAATGAGCAGTTCTTC
j_gene: TRBJ2-5; v_gene: TRBV5-1; d_gene: .; abundance: .; CDR3aa: CASSLGSGIQETQYF; CDR3nt: TGCGCCAGCAGCTTGGGGTCGGGGATCCAAGAGACCCAGTACTTC
j_gene: TRBJ2-7; v_gene: TRBV28; d_gene: TRBD1; abundance: .; CDR3aa: CASSSQGALREQYF; CDR3nt: TGTGCCAGCAGTTCACAGGGGGCTCTACGCGAGCAGTACTTC
j_gene: TRBJ1-4; v_gene: TRBV9; d_gene: TRBD1; abundance: .; CDR3aa: CASSVSGQSYEKLFF; CDR3nt: TGTGCCAGCAGCGTGTCGGGACAGAGCTATGAAAAACTGTTTTTT
j_gene: TRBJ1-3; v_gene: TRBV21-1; d_gene: .; abundance: .; CDR3aa: CASSNSCHGRQDSGNTIYF; CDR3nt: TGTGCCAGCAGCAATTCGTGCCACGGCCGCCAGGACTCTGGAAACACCATATATTTT
j_gene: TRBJ1-1; v_gene: TRBV7-2; d_gene: .; abundance: .; CDR3aa: CASTPGGTTNTEAFF; CDR3nt: TGTGCCAGCACCCCCGGGGGGACGACTAACACTGAAGCTTTCTTT
j_gene: TRBJ2-1; v_gene: TRBV11-2; d_gene: TRBD2; abundance: .; CDR3aa: CASSLEGGEQFF; CDR3nt: TGTGCCAGCAGCTTAGAGGGAGGGGAGCAGTTCTTC
j_gene: TRBJ1-5; v_gene: TRBV6-5; d_gene: TRBD1; abundance: .; CDR3aa: CASSTGTVRNQPQHF; CDR3nt: TGTGCCAGCAGTACCGGGACAGTTCGCAATCAGCCCCAGCATTTT
j_gene: TRBJ2-5; v_gene: TRBV19; d_gene: .; abundance: once; CDR3aa: CASSPRTIAGLWETQYF; CDR3nt: TGTGCCAGTAGTCCACGGACTATTGCGGGGCTATGGGAGACCCAGTACTTC
j_gene: TRBJ2-6; v_gene: TRBV5-1; d_gene: TRBD1; abundance: .; CDR3aa: CASSLTGETNVLTF; CDR3nt: TGCGCCAGCAGCTTAACAGGGGAAACCAACGTCCTGACTTTC
j_gene: TRBJ1-2; v_gene: TRBV6-5; d_gene: .; abundance: .; CDR3aa: CASRSGYGYTF; CDR3nt: TGTGCCAGCAGGTCCGGCTATGGCTACACCTTC
j_gene: TRBJ2-5; v_gene: TRBV12-3/TRBV12-4; d_gene: .; abundance: .; CDR3aa: CASSSSVVETQYF; CDR3nt: TGTGCCAGCAGTTCCAGCGTAGTGGAGACCCAGTACTTC
j_gene: TRBJ1-4; v_gene: TRBV10-1; d_gene: .; abundance: .; CDR3aa: CASSEKGANEKLFF; CDR3nt: TGCGCCAGCAGTGAAAAGGGGGCTAATGAAAAACTGTTTTTT
j_gene: TRBJ1-5; v_gene: TRBV27; d_gene: .; abundance: .; CDR3aa: CASSFAGAFNQPQHF; CDR3nt: TGTGCCAGCAGTTTTGCAGGGGCCTTCAATCAGCCCCAGCATTTT
j_gene: TRBJ1-2; v_gene: TRBV14; d_gene: .; abundance: once; CDR3aa: CASSHETVYGYTF; CDR3nt: TGTGCCAGCAGCCATGAGACAGTTTATGGCTACACCTTC
j_gene: TRBJ1-1; v_gene: TRBV11-2; d_gene: TRBD1; abundance: .; CDR3aa: CASSLESQGFDTEAFF; CDR3nt: TGTGCCAGCAGCCTAGAATCACAGGGGTTTGACACTGAAGCTTTCTTT
j_gene: TRBJ1-2; v_gene: TRBV6-4; d_gene: TRBD1; abundance: .; CDR3aa: CASSAGQGDYTF; CDR3nt: TGTGCCAGCAGTGCCGGACAGGGGGACTACACCTTC